Shown below are 15 T cell receptor beta chains from a single sample sequenced in a study of control samples from healthy donors and cancer patients. Profiled with immunoSEQ multiplex PCR; TCRdb holds only in-frame clones, not every one. The sample has roughly 450,000 clones; around 90% are singletons. Material: PBMCs. The receptors derive from a middle-aged man with head and neck cancer.

V is TRBV19 and J is TRBJ2-7, with 7 nucleotides matching TRBD1. V was pared by 6 bases and J by 6 bases, with 8 bases of the junction left unmatched. Germline CDR1 reads LNHDA; CDR2 reads SQIVND (reference sequence). CDR3 length: 13 residues. This CDR3 is CASSMTGQTEQYF. CDR3 in DNA: TGTGCCAGTAGCATGACAGGGCAAACCGAGCAGTACTTC.

The chain combines TRBV3-1 (or the pseudogene TRBV3-2) with TRBJ1-1; D remains ambiguous. CDR1 LGHDT and CDR2 YNNKEL come from the germline V gene (reference sequence). The CDR3 runs to 13 residues. V gave up 1 base and J gave up 6 bases, with 9 bases separating them. The CDR3, as DNA: TGTGCCAGCAGCCAAGTTTTGGAGCCTGAAGCTTTCTTT. It translates to CASSQVLEPEAFF.

In regard to this clone: A clone one base away is much larger, so this may be a read error. The genes are TRBV5-6 and TRBJ1-1; no definite D call. The germline CDR1 and CDR2 sequences are SGHDT and YYEEEE. The CDR3 runs to 13 residues. Trimming took off 0 bases at V and 0 bases at J, with 3 bases between the two ends. Here the CDR3 reads CASSLGVNTEAFF. As DNA, the CDR3 is TGTGCCAGCAGCTTGGGGGTGAACACTGAAGCTTTCTTT. The variable domain in full, completed from reference TRBV5-6 and TRBJ1-1, reads DAGVTQSPTHLIKTRGQQVTLRCSPKSGHDTVSWYQQALGQGPQFIFQYYEEEERQRGNFPDRFSGHQFPNYSSELNVNALLLGDSALYLCASSLGVNTEAFFGQGTRLTVV.

The chain joins TRBV11-3 to TRBJ2-7; tentative D call: TRBD1 (7 bases). CDR3 length: 15 residues. V lost 1 base to trimming and J lost 4 bases, with 14 bases between them. CDR1 and CDR2 from the germline V gene are SGHNT and YENEEA. The CDR3 loop reads CASSLGGSGGYEQYF. In DNA, the CDR3 is TGTGCCAGCAGCTTAGGAGGATCAGGGGGGTACGAGCAGTACTTC. Complete variable domain (other parts from reference TRBV11-3 and TRBJ2-7): EAGVVQSPRYKIIEKKQPVAFWCNPISGHNTLYWYLQNLGQGPELLIRYENEEAVDDSQLPKDRFSAERLKGVDSTLKIQPAELGDSAVYLCASSLGGSGGYEQYFGPGTRLTVT.

The chain links TRBV30 to TRBJ1-1; D perhaps matches TRBD1 (5 bases). V lost 1 base to trimming and J lost 12 bases, with 18 bases between them. The CDR3 sequence is 13 residues long. Germline lookup yields CDR1 GTSNPN and CDR2 SVGIG (reference sequence). As DNA, the CDR3 is TGTGCCTGGAGTGCCCAAGACCGGGGGTGGACTTTCTTT. Protein sequence: CAWSAQDRGWTFF.

The V call is TRBV3-1 (or the pseudogene TRBV3-2), the J call TRBJ1-6, with D maybe TRBD1 (6 bases). The CDR3 runs to 16 residues. The V and J ends lost 1 base and 7 bases respectively, with 14 bases between them. Germline CDR1 reads LGHDT; CDR2 reads YNNKEL (reference sequence). The CDR3 protein is CASSQATTGPNSPLHF. CDR3 nucleotides: TGTGCCAGCAGCCAAGCAACTACAGGGCCCAATTCACCCCTCCACTTT.

V is TRBV5-6 and J is TRBJ1-5, with D unresolved. Trimming took off 0 bases at V and 3 bases at J, with 1 base between the two ends. Germline CDR1 is SGHDT and CDR2 is YYEEEE. The length of the CDR3 is 12 residues. CDR3 amino acids: CASSLVNQPQHF. CDR3 nucleotide sequence: TGTGCCAGCAGCTTGGTCAATCAGCCCCAGCATTTT.

The chain uses TRBV24-1 and TRBJ1-3; D remains ambiguous. Per germline, CDR1 KGHDR and CDR2 SFDVKD. Trimming stripped 2 bases from V and 0 bases from J, with 4 bases between. This CDR3 is 14 amino acids long. CDR3 loop: CATSDSGSGNTIYF. DNA for the CDR3: TGTGCCACCAGTGATTCCGGCTCTGGAAACACCATATATTTT.

The gene calls are TRBV14 and TRBJ1-2; tentative D call: TRBD1 (6 bases). The V end lost 0 bases, the J end lost 4 bases, and 15 bases lay between the germline ends. Germline V gives CDR1 SGHDN, CDR2 FVKESK. CDR3 size: 16 residues. The CDR3 DNA reads as TGTGCCAGCAGCCAAGATGTTCCGGGGGCGGGCTATGGCTACACCTTC. Encoded protein: CASSQDVPGAGYGYTF.

CDR3 DNA: TGTGCCAGCAGCGCAGACAGGGGGCTGCCTAATGAAAAACTGTTTTTT. Its protein product is CASSADRGLPNEKLFF. This chain connects TRBV11-2 to TRBJ1-4; TRBD1 agrees at 10 bases. The length of the CDR3 is 16 residues. The junction had 6 bases not matched to a gene; V was cut back by 5 bases and J by 3 bases. The germline V gene encodes CDR1 SGHAT and CDR2 FQNNGV.

This chain joins TRBV27 and TRBJ2-6; D is uncertain. Trimming took off 2 bases at V and 0 bases at J, with 14 bases between the two ends. Germline V gene data show CDR1 as MNHEY and CDR2 as SMNVEV (reference sequence). This CDR3 spans 18 amino acids. CDR3 in amino acids: CASSLAGAWHSGANVLTF. The CDR3 coding sequence is TGTGCCAGCAGTTTAGCTGGAGCGTGGCACTCTGGGGCCAACGTCCTGACTTTC. Using reference TRBV27 and TRBJ2-6 for the parts outside the CDR3, the full variable domain is EAQVTQNPRYLITVTGKKLTVTCSQNMNHEYMSWYRQDPGLGLRQIYYSMNVEVTDKGDVPEGYKVSRKEKRNFPLILESPSPNQTSLYFCASSLAGAWHSGANVLTFGAGSRLTVL.

The sample holds a few counts of this clone. The gene calls are TRBV11-2 and TRBJ2-7; a possible D gene is TRBD2 (5 bases). The germline gives CDR1 SGHAT, CDR2 FQNNGV. Deletions cut 6 bases from V and 6 bases from J, with 9 bases between. The CDR3 runs to 11 residues. The CDR3 DNA reads as TGTGCCAGCAGTCTGACTACCGAGCAGTACTTC. This codes for CASSLTTEQYF. Full variable domain (missing parts from reference TRBV11-2 and TRBJ2-7): EAGVAQSPRYKIIEKRQSVAFWCNPISGHATLYWYQQILGQGPKLLIQFQNNGVVDDSQLPKDRFSAERLKGVDSTLKIQPAKLEDSAVYLCASSLTTEQYFGPGTRLTVT.

V usage is TRBV5-1 and J usage is TRBJ1-2, with unresolved D. CDR3 length: 13 residues. Per the germline V gene, CDR1 is SGHRS and CDR2 is YFSETQ. Trimming shortened V by 0 bases and J by 3 bases, and 6 bases separated the two germline ends. As DNA, the CDR3 is TGCGCCAGCAGCTTGGGAGTGGACTATGGCTACACCTTC. Translated: CASSLGVDYGYTF. Full variable domain (missing parts from reference TRBV5-1 and TRBJ1-2): KAGVTQTPRYLIKTRGQQVTLSCSPISGHRSVSWYQQTPGQGLQFLFEYFSETQRNKGNFPGRFSGRQFSNSRSEMNVSTLELGDSALYLCASSLGVDYGYTFGSGTRLTVV.

This clone was observed a single time. This chain connects TRBV5-1 to TRBJ1-1, with 8 bases fitting TRBD1. Germline CDR1 SGHRS, CDR2 YFSETQ. CDR3 length: 16 amino acids. The V and J ends lost 0 bases and 0 bases, in that order; junction bases with no gene match: 4. CDR3 coding DNA: TGCGCCAGCAGCTTGGTGGGACAGGCGATGAACACTGAAGCTTTCTTT. This gives the protein CASSLVGQAMNTEAFF.

J is TRBJ1-1 and V is TRBV7-8; D call uncertain. Trimming left V 5 bases short and J 1 base short, with 8 bases between. The CDR3 runs to 13 residues. Germline-derived CDR1 and CDR2 are SGHVS and FQNEAQ. The CDR3 bases are TGTGCCAGCAGCCCATGGGGGAACACTGAAGCTTTCTTT. Amino acids: CASSPWGNTEAFF.